This T cell receptor beta chain came from a study of T-cell reconstitution after alpha-beta-depleted transplantation in children. V shed 3 bases and J 4 bases; nucleotides not matched to a gene: 14. The CDR3 loop spans 17 amino acids. CDR1 and CDR2 from the germline V gene are DFQATT and SNEGSKA (reference sequence). A library of TCRbeta sequences, prepared with unique molecular identifiers, was generated. TCRdb re-analysed the PCR reads in MiXCR, keeping a single row per CDR3 protein. The data contain hundreds of thousands of distinct CDR3 sequences, under 25% of them singletons. The chain is built from TRBV20-1 and TRBJ2-1; 8 bases are shared with TRBD2. The sample here was PBMCs, mostly from graft donor cells, taken 360 days after TCRalphabeta/CD19-depleted stem cell transplant. The clonotype was recovered from a boy in the first two years of life who had a stem cell transplant for acute myeloid leukemia, so the T cells may come from the graft donor. The CDR3 is CSARFYGGASFYNEQFF. CDR3 coding DNA: TGCAGTGCTAGGTTTTACGGGGGGGCATCCTTTTACAATGAGCAGTTCTTC.